This note documents a single T cell receptor (beta chain) sequence. The sample originates from a study of immune evolution from preneoplasia to lung adenocarcinoma. Patient tissue came from resections in Japan or China, 2014–2017. This table comes from immunoSEQ multiplex PCR, and its TCRdb copy is limited to in-frame clones, with some not included. The sample consists of thousands of clones, more than 75% of them appearing once. This CDR3 is built from 14 residues. Germline CDR1 is SGHRS and CDR2 is YFSETQ. Between the trimmed V and J ends, which lost 1 base and 6 bases, there was a span of 14 bases.

This chain links TRBV5-1 with TRBJ2-7; tentative D call: TRBD1 (6 bases). The sequenced sample consisted of FFPE minimally invasive lung adenocarcinoma tissue. The TCR sequence derives from a person aged 70 to 79 with lung adenocarcinoma. The CDR3 nucleotides are TGCGCCAGCAGCTTGTCCAGGGGTGGAGGCGAGCAGTACTTC. Translation: CASSLSRGGGEQYF.